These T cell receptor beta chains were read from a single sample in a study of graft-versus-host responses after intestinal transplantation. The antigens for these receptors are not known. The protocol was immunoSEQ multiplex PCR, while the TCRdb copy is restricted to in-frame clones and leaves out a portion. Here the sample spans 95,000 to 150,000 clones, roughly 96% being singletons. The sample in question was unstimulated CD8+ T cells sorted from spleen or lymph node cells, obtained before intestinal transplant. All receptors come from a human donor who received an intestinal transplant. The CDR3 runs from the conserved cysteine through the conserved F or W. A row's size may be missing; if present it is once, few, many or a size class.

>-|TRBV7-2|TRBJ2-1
CASSFSPGAGNEQFF
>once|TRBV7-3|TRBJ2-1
CASSLTGGDNEQFF
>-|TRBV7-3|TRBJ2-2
CASSLRGQDGWVGRELFF
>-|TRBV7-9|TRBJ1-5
CASSSGQGFGSNQPQHF
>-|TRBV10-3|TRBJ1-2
CAIRVGTGPYGYTF
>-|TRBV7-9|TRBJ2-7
CASSFTTSGSYEQYF
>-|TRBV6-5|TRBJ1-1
CASSYPDGQGAPEAFF
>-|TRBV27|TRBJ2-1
CASETSRGGAGVDNEQFF
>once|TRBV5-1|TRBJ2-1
CASMGQDYNEQFF
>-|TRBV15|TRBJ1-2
CATSRAGGPGTGYTF
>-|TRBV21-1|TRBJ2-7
CASSNQRERSYEQYF
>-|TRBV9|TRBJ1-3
CASSSDPARDGNTIYF
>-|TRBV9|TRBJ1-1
CASSSNSRGRGNTEAFF
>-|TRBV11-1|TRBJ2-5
CASSLVSPGGLAGVETQYF
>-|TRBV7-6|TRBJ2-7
CASSLGSPSYEQYF
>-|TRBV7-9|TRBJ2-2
CASNPFQGPDTGELFF
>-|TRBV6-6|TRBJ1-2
CASSYSLNYGYTF
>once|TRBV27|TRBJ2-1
CASSPPITGSYNEQFF
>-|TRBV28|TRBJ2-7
CASSPQVGSYEQYF